These T cell receptor beta chains were read from a single sample in a study of shared clonotypes between healthy human individuals. Libraries were prepared by immunoSEQ multiplex PCR; TCRdb keeps only in-frame clonotypes and omits some of them. The data hold more than 850,000 clones, with around 82% observed a single time. Input material: memory CD4+ T cells from PBMCs. These receptors all come from a man between 18 and 35 years old in good health. Some clones in this sample may be carry-over from other donors' samples. Each CDR3 is given with its conserved first and last residue. A D gene is named only where the DNA matches it firmly. Clone size is shown for a subset of rows, as once, few, many or a class of expanded clone.

j_call v_call d_call clone_size cdr3_nt cdr3_aa
TRBJ2-3 TRBV28 TRBD2 NA TGTGCCAGCAGTTCTGCAGCGGGATCTAGCACAGATACGCAGTATTTT CASSSAAGSSTDTQYF
TRBJ1-2 TRBV25-1 NA NA TGTGCCAGCAGTGTCGGCTATGGCTACACCTTC CASSVGYGYTF
TRBJ2-5 TRBV7-6 NA NA TGTGCCAGCAGCTTAGCAGGACAGCTTCAAGAGACCCAGTACTTC CASSLAGQLQETQYF
TRBJ1-5 TRBV28 TRBD1 NA TGTGCCAGCAGGACAGGGGGTGACAATCAGCCCCAGCATTTT CASRTGGDNQPQHF
TRBJ1-2 TRBV9 NA NA TGTGCCAGCAGCGTAGGAGACACTAACTATGGCTACACCTTC CASSVGDTNYGYTF
TRBJ2-1 TRBV4-1 NA NA TGCGCCAGCAGCCAACTGGGGACTTACAATGAGCAGTTCTTC CASSQLGTYNEQFF
TRBJ1-1 TRBV19 NA NA TGTGCCAGTAGTATGAGGTCAGGGAACACTGAAGCTTTCTTT CASSMRSGNTEAFF
TRBJ2-2 TRBV28 NA NA TGTGCCAGCACCAGGACTTTCCCGGGGACCGGGGAGCTGTTTTTT CASTRTFPGTGELFF
TRBJ1-5 TRBV19 NA few TGTGCCAGTAGTTTCCGGGACAGCAATCAGCCCCAGCATTTT CASSFRDSNQPQHF
TRBJ1-5 TRBV6-6 NA NA TGTGCCAGCAGCGGGGGGGCGCGGGACAATCAGCCCCAGCATTTT CASSGGARDNQPQHF
TRBJ2-7 TRBV28 NA NA TGTGCCAGCATCGCGACCGGGGGCCGGGGCGAGCAGTACTTC CASIATGGRGEQYF
TRBJ2-1 TRBV9 TRBD2 few TGTGCCAGCAGCGTAGGTTTTAGCGGGAGGGGCAATGAGCAGTTCTTC CASSVGFSGRGNEQFF
TRBJ2-4 TRBV7-3 NA few TGTGCCAGTCAGGGCTTGGCCAAAAACATTCAGTACTTC CASQGLAKNIQYF
TRBJ1-3 TRBV28 NA NA TGTGCCAGCAGTTCCCACAGGGGAAACACCATATATTTT CASSSHRGNTIYF
TRBJ2-7 TRBV28 TRBD2 NA TGTGCCAGCAGTTTGGGGGACTACTCCTACGAGCAGTACTTC CASSLGDYSYEQYF
TRBJ2-5 TRBV20-1 NA NA TGCAGTGCAGAACCCAGGGAGACCCAGTACTTC CSAEPRETQYF
TRBJ1-3 TRBV18 NA NA TGTGCCAGCTCTGCCGGGACACGAAGCTCTGGAAACACCATATATTTT CASSAGTRSSGNTIYF
TRBJ2-7 TRBV11-3 TRBD2 NA TGTGCCAGCAGTCCGAGCGGGGAGACATACTACGAGCAGTACTTC CASSPSGETYYEQYF
TRBJ1-1 TRBV19 NA NA TGTGCCAGTAGTCCCTGGGGGGCAGGGGAGCTGAACACTGAAGCTTTCTTT CASSPWGAGELNTEAFF